This T cell receptor beta chain came from a study of T cells in women clearing cervical HPV infection. Study context: Cases: HPV16-related CIN3 or worse on histology, a couple of invasive cancers. Cases' blood sampling followed lesion detection by median approximately 140 days (90 to 200). Study outcomes and limitations: TRBV6-7 relative abundance averaged 0.11% in cases and 0.15% to 0.2% in controls.

This CDR3 has 14 amino acids. V lost 9 bases and J 2 bases, leaving 16 bases between the germline ends. CDR1 is LNHDA, CDR2 SQIVND, per germline (reference sequence). Produced via immunoSEQ multiplex PCR; TCRdb's table is partial and in-frame only. This sample's table has roughly 47,000 clones. Cervical HPV DNA detected by MY09/MY11 PCR, typed by dot-blot. As concerns this clone: The antigen is undetermined. From the germline J gene comes the end of the CDR3, since the read stops 3 residues before it.

The sample taken for sequencing was blood buffy coat. The V gene is TRBV19, the J gene TRBJ1-1; D is perhaps TRBD1 (6 bases). The TCR comes from a woman between 18 and 69 years old with a cervical HPV16 infection that either progressed to CIN3+ or cleared (not recorded which). The CDR3 is CASRWGRVNTEAFF. The CDR3 DNA, read in part, is TGTGCCAGCCGGTGGGGGCGGGTTAACACTGAA.